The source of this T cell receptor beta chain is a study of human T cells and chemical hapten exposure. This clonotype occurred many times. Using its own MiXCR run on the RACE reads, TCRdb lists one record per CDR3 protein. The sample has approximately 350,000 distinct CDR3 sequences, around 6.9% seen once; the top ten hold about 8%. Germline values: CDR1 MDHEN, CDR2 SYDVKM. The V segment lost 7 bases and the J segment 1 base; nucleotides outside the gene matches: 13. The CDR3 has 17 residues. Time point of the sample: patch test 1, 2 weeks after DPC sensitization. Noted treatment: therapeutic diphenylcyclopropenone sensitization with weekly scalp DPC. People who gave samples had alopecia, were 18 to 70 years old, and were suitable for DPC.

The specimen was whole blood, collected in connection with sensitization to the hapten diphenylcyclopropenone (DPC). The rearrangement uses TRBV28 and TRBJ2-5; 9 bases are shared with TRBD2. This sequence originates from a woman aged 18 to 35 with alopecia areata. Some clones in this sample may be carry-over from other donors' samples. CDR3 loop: CASTYLGLAGTQETQYF. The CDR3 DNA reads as TGTGCCAGCACCTACCTTGGGCTAGCGGGGACCCAAGAGACCCAGTACTTC.